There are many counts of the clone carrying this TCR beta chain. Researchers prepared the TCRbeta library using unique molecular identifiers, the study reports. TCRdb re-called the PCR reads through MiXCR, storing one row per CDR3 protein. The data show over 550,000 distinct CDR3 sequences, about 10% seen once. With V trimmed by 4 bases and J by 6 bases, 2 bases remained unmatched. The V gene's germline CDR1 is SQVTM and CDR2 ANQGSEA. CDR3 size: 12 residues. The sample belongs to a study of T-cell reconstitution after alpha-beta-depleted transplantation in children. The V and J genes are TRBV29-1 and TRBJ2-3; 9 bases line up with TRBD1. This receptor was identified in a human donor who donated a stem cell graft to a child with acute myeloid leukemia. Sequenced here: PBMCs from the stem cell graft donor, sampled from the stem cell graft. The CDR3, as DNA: TGCAGCGTTGGGACAGGGGCCGATACGCAGTATTTT. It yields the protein CSVGTGADTQYF.